This entry lists 10 T cell receptor beta chains sequenced from one sample in a study of Ad26.COV2.S vaccination and SARS-CoV-2 variants. Assay used: immunoSEQ multiplex PCR; TCRdb lists only in-frame clones, some missing. The sample lists 300,000 to 400,000 clones, 80% to 90% seen once, with approximately 3.6% in the top ten. Specified treatment: 15 to 20 received Ad26.COV2.S at low or high dose, single or two shots; 5 received placebo; per-sample allocation not given. Samples were taken on day 63 after the first vaccine or placebo injection. The source material was peripheral blood, sampled in a trial of Ad26.COV2.S vaccine versus placebo. The receptors stem from a person aged 18-65 years who received the Ad26.COV2.S COVID-19 vaccine or a placebo.

This chain joins TRBV27 and TRBJ2-7, with D perhaps TRBD2 (5 bases). The CDR3 covers 12 residues. The ends were cut back, 2 bases at V and 3 bases at J, with 5 bases in the middle. Germline-derived CDR1 and CDR2 are MNHEY and SMNVEV (reference sequence). For the CDR3, the DNA is TGTGCCAGCAGTTTAGAGGGCTACGAGCAGTACTTC. Its translation is CASSLEGYEQYF.

The chain recombines TRBV4-2 with TRBJ2-5, with 7 bases matching TRBD2. This CDR3 spans 16 amino acids. CDR1 is LGHNA, CDR2 YNFKEQ, per germline. V dropped 1 base and J dropped 4; count of bases not matched to a gene: 9. The CDR3 loop is CASSQAVAGLGETQYF. CDR3 DNA sequence: TGTGCCAGCAGCCAAGCGGTAGCGGGTTTAGGAGAGACCCAGTACTTC.

The chain employs TRBV10-3 and TRBJ2-3; D is perhaps TRBD2 (5 bases). The CDR3 is 13 residues long. Trimming removed 6 bases at V and 2 bases at J, with 9 bases between. CDR1 ENHRY and CDR2 SYGVKD come from the germline V gene. In nucleotides, the CDR3 is TGTGCCATCAGCACGGACTCCACAGATACGCAGTATTTT. Translated, it gives CAISTDSTDTQYF.

As concerns this clone: Other DNA sequences in the same sample also yield this CDR3. V usage is TRBV7-9 and J usage is TRBJ2-1, with D unclear. Germline lookup yields CDR1 SEHNR and CDR2 FQNEAQ (reference sequence). Trimming stripped 1 base from V and 6 bases from J, with 1 base between. This CDR3 region has 11 residues. CDR3 in amino acids: CASSLGNEQFF. The CDR3 bases are TGTGCCAGCAGCTTAGGCAATGAGCAGTTCTTC. Full variable domain (outside the CDR3, taken from reference TRBV7-9 and TRBJ2-1): DTGVSQNPRHKITKRGQNVTFRCDPISEHNRLYWYRQTLGQGPEFLTYFQNEAQLEKSRLLSDRFSAERPKGSFSTLEIQRTEQGDSAMYLCASSLGNEQFFGPGTRLTVL.

CDR3 loop: CASSEDTGRNYGYTF. The CDR3 DNA follows: TGTGCCAGCAGCGAGGATACGGGGCGTAACTATGGCTACACCTTC. J is TRBJ1-2 and V is TRBV9, with D maybe TRBD1 (5 bases). The CDR3 totals 15 residues. The germline V gene has CDR1 SGDLS and CDR2 YYNGEE. V dropped 3 bases and J dropped 1 base, with 13 bases sitting between them.

The chain is built from TRBV18 and TRBJ2-3, with 8 bases matching TRBD1. CDR1 and CDR2 from the germline V gene are KGHSH and LQKENI. The CDR3 is 15 amino acids. The junction had 3 bases not matched to a gene; V was cut back by 2 bases and J by 2 bases. In nucleotides, the CDR3 is TGTGCCAGCTCACCAGAGACAGGGGTCACAGATACGCAGTATTTT. Amino acids: CASSPETGVTDTQYF.

The CDR3 region has the DNA TGTGCCAGCAGCTCAGGACAGGGGGCTCGGAACACTGAAGCTTTCTTT. This codes for CASSSGQGARNTEAFF. The V and J genes are TRBV11-2 and TRBJ1-1; 11 bases agree with TRBD1. CDR1 is SGHAT, CDR2 FQNNGV, per germline. This CDR3 is 16 amino acids long. V gave up 4 bases and J gave up 1 base; unmatched junction bases: 5.

The chain couples TRBV6-2 or TRBV6-3 to TRBJ2-6, with D perhaps TRBD1 or TRBD2 (5 bases each). V dropped 3 bases and J dropped 0 bases, with 9 bases sitting between them. The CDR3 has 16 amino acids. Germline CDR1 is MNHEY and CDR2 is SVGEGT. The CDR3 reads CASSYLRGSGANVLTF. Here the CDR3 DNA reads TGTGCCAGCAGTTATTTGAGGGGCTCTGGGGCCAACGTCCTGACTTTC.

The chain joins TRBV27 to TRBJ2-7; D not certain. The germline V gene has CDR1 MNHEY and CDR2 SMNVEV (reference sequence). V lost 5 bases and J lost 1, with 15 bases in between. This CDR3 has 15 amino acids. Here the CDR3 DNA reads TGTGCCAGCAGTACCATTCCCGGGCTTTCCTACGAGCAGTACTTC. This gives the protein CASSTIPGLSYEQYF.

This sequence joins TRBV30 and TRBJ2-3; possibly TRBD1 for D (5 bases). V was trimmed by 4 bases and J by 5 bases, leaving 13 bases between them. The CDR3 runs 13 residues. Germline V gene sequence: CDR1 GTSNPN, CDR2 SVGIG (reference sequence). The CDR3 is CAWKGSRGDTQYF. The CDR3 DNA follows: TGTGCCTGGAAAGGGTCTAGGGGAGATACGCAGTATTTT. The full variable domain, its missing parts supplied by reference TRBV30 and TRBJ2-3, is SQTIHQWPATLVQPVGSPLSLECTVEGTSNPNLYWYRQAAGRGLQLLFYSVGIGQISSEVPQNLSASRPQDRQFILSSKKLLLSDSGFYLCAWKGSRGDTQYFGPGTRLTVL.